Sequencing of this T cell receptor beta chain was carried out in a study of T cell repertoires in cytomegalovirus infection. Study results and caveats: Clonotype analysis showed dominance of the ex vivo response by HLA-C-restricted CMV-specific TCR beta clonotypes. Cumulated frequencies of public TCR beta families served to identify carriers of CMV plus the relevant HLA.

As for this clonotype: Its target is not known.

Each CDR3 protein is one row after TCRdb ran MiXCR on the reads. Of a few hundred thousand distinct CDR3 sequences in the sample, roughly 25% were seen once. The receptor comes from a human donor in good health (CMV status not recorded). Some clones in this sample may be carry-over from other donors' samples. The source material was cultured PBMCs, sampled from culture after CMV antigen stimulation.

CDR3 protein: CASSLSWGNEKLFF. The CDR3 region has the DNA TGTGCCAGCAGTTTGTCGTGGGGGAATGAAAAACTGTTTTTT. This rearrangement joins TRBV28 to TRBJ1-4; a weak D match, TRBD1 (5 bases). The germline V gene has CDR1 MDHEN and CDR2 SYDVKM. The CDR3 consists of 14 residues. Trimming took 3 bases from V and 5 from J, leaving 10 bases between them.